Below, one TCR beta chain is given with its context. Generated by immunoSEQ multiplex PCR, the TCRdb table keeps only in-frame clones and is missing some. The table has more than 90,000 clones, more than 65% seen once. This record belongs to a study of radiotherapy plus CTLA-4 blockade in lung cancer. Specimen: peripheral blood, collected from a patient treated with radiotherapy plus ipilimumab. The receptor was isolated from a human donor with non-small cell lung cancer who had a partial response to radiotherapy plus ipilimumab.

The CDR3 spells CASSLGGGRTGAQHF. The CDR3 DNA reads as TGTGCCAGCAGCTTAGGAGGGGGACGGACAGGGGCCCAGCATTTT. The rearrangement links TRBV7-9 to TRBJ1-5, with 9 bases that match TRBD1. Germline loops: CDR1 SEHNR, CDR2 FQNEAQ (reference sequence). This CDR3 region has 15 residues. V lost 1 base and J lost 11; bases outside the gene matches: 9. Complete variable domain (other parts from reference TRBV7-9 and TRBJ1-5): DTGVSQNPRHKITKRGQNVTFRCDPISEHNRLYWYRQTLGQGPEFLTYFQNEAQLEKSRLLSDRFSAERPKGSFSTLEIQRTEQGDSAMYLCASSLGGGRTGAQHFGDGTRLSIL.